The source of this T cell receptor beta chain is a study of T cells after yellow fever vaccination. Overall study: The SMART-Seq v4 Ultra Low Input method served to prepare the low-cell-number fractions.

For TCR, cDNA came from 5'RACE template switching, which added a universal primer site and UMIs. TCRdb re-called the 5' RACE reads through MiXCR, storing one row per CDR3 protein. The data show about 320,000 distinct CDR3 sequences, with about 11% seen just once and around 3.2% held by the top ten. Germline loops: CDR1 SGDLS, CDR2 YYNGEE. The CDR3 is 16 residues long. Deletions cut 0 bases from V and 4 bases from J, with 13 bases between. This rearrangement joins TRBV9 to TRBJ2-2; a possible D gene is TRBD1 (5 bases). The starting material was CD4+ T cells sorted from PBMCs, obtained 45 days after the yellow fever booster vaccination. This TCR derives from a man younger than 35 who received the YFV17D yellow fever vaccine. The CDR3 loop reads CASSVADSVGTGELFF. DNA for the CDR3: TGTGCCAGCAGCGTAGCTGACAGCGTTGGCACCGGGGAGCTGTTTTTT.